Below, 23 T cell receptor beta chains from the same sample are listed, as sequenced in a study of metastatic and nonmetastatic thyroid tumors. There were no patients who had received any treatment before thyroid surgery. Using MiXCR, TCRdb reanalyzed the PCR reads. Here the sample spans roughly 14,000 clones, around 25% being singletons. The sample comprised tumor tissue. All receptors derive from a female donor with papillary thyroid cancer or a benign thyroid nodule (not recorded which). Some clones in this sample may be carry-over from other donors' samples.

This clone was detected many times. The chain recombines TRBV5-1 with TRBJ2-5; D gene uncertain. V lost 5 bases to trimming and J lost 1 base, with 15 bases between them. The CDR3 is 15 amino acids. Germline CDR1 is SGHRS and CDR2 is YFSETQ. CDR3 amino acids: CASRETTTPQETQYF. The CDR3 nucleotides read TGCGCCAGCAGGGAAACCACAACGCCCCAAGAGACCCAGTACTTC.

In its sample, this clone was seen many times. The chain joins TRBV10-1 to TRBJ2-1; 10 bases match TRBD2. Trimming cost V 5 bases and J 7 bases; bases outside gene matches: 8. Germline CDR1 and CDR2: WNHNN and SYGVQD (reference sequence). The CDR3 spans 15 residues. The CDR3 here is CASSPAGGPGNEQFF. In DNA, the CDR3 is TGCGCCAGCAGTCCAGCGGGAGGGCCGGGAAATGAGCAGTTCTTC.

This clone was recorded many times. The V call is TRBV5-1, the J call TRBJ1-1; tentatively, D is TRBD1 (5 bases). The CDR3 sequence is 12 residues long. Trimming left V 1 base short and J 7 bases short, with 8 bases between. Germline V gene data show CDR1 as SGHRS and CDR2 as YFSETQ. The CDR3 loop is CASSLLGDEAFF. Here the CDR3 DNA reads TGCGCCAGCAGCTTGTTGGGGGATGAAGCTTTCTTT.

The rearrangement joins TRBV20-1 to TRBJ2-7; 9 positions match TRBD1. Germline V gene data show CDR1 as DFQATT and CDR2 as SNEGSKA (reference sequence). The CDR3 is 14 residues long. V trimming: 2 bases; J trimming: 5 bases; junction bases outside the gene matches: 7. CDR3 DNA: TGCAGTGCTAGACCATGGACAGGGGTGAACGAGCAGTACTTC. Its protein is CSARPWTGVNEQYF.

This clone rates as medium-sized. The chain combines TRBV18 with TRBJ1-6, with D unclear. Looked up from germline, CDR1 is KGHSH and CDR2 is LQKENI. The CDR3 length is 16 residues. V was shortened by 0 bases and J by 0 bases, with 6 bases between the two germline ends. The CDR3 sequence: CASSPPGSSYNSPLHF. CDR3 nucleotide sequence: TGTGCCAGCTCACCACCGGGGAGCTCCTATAATTCACCCCTCCACTTT. Full variable domain (missing parts from reference TRBV18 and TRBJ1-6): NAGVMQNPRHLVRRRGQEARLRCSPMKGHSHVYWYRQLPEEGLKFMVYLQKENIIDESGMPKERFSAEFPKEGPSILRIQQVVRGDSAAYFCASSPPGSSYNSPLHFGNGTRLTVT.

This clone showed up many times. The identical CDR3 is also encoded by other nucleotide sequences in the sample. The chain couples TRBV19 to TRBJ1-6; D is perhaps TRBD1 (5 bases). The ends were cut back, 5 bases at V and 8 bases at J, with 13 bases in the middle. Per germline, CDR1 LNHDA and CDR2 SQIVND (reference sequence). The CDR3 contains 14 residues. The CDR3 loop reads CASSPQGGDSPLHF. CDR3 coding DNA: TGTGCCAGTAGTCCCCAGGGCGGAGATTCACCCCTCCACTTT.

The table lists this clone with many counts. The chain recombines TRBV19 with TRBJ2-6, with TRBD1 as a possible D gene (6 bases). This CDR3 region has 18 residues. Germline-derived CDR1 and CDR2 are LNHDA and SQIVND (reference sequence). Trimming shortened V by 4 bases and J by 0 bases, and 16 bases separated the two germline ends. The CDR3, as DNA: TGTGCCAGTAGTACTCTGACAGGCTCGACCTCTGGGGCCAACGTCCTGACTTTC. Amino acids: CASSTLTGSTSGANVLTF.

Comment on this clone: An end of the junction differs from the germline gene, which may be a read error. J is TRBJ1-2 and V is TRBV9, with D uncertain. The CDR3 is 13 amino acids. Germline V gene data show CDR1 as SGDLS and CDR2 as YYNGEE. The chain's CDR3 is CSSSVEGNYVYTF. CDR3 bases: TGTTCCAGCAGCGTAGAAGGGAACTATGTCTACACCTTC.

The CDR3 DNA sequence: TGTGCCTGGAGCGAACGGGGATTCAGTGAAGCTTTCTTT. Translated, it gives CAWSERGFSEAFF. The chain carries TRBV30 and TRBJ1-1; no reliable D call. Trimming stripped 3 bases from V and 7 bases from J, with 15 bases between. The CDR3 is 13 amino acids. CDR1 and CDR2 from the germline V gene are GTSNPN and SVGIG (reference sequence).

The table lists this clone with a few counts. This chain joins TRBV6-5 and TRBJ2-7; perhaps TRBD2 as D (5 bases). The CDR3 has 14 residues. V shed 4 bases and J shed 4 bases, with 14 bases lying between them. Per germline, CDR1 MNHEY and CDR2 SVGAGI. The CDR3 DNA follows: TGTGCCAGCAGTTCCGGACGGGGAACGTACGAGCAGTACTTC. Translation: CASSSGRGTYEQYF.

This clone showed up just a few times. The junction differs from germline at one of its ends, possibly a read error. The chain is built from TRBV6-1 and TRBJ2-3; weak D call: TRBD2 (5 bases). Germline V gene sequence: CDR1 MNHNS, CDR2 SASEGT. The CDR3 runs 15 residues. The CDR3 region is CASSPWGSSTDMQYF. CDR3 sequence (DNA): TGTGCCAGCAGTCCGTGGGGATCTAGCACAGATATGCAGTATTTT.

The V gene is TRBV3-1, the J gene TRBJ2-2, with TRBD1 as a possible D gene (5 bases). V was cut by 2 bases and J by 5 bases, with 9 bases left in between. This CDR3 has 14 residues. Looked up from germline, CDR1 is LGHDT and CDR2 is YNNKEL (reference sequence). Here the CDR3 reads CASSQMDTTGELFF. In nucleotides, the CDR3 is TGTGCCAGCAGCCAAATGGACACTACCGGGGAGCTGTTTTTT.

A few counts support this clone. The chain links TRBV28 to TRBJ1-2; a possible D gene is TRBD1 (6 bases). The CDR3 spans 13 residues. Germline-derived CDR1 and CDR2 are MDHEN and SYDVKM. V was cut by 8 bases and J by 1 base, with 11 bases left in between. The CDR3 sequence: CASLSGVNYGYTF. CDR3 nucleotide sequence: TGTGCCAGCTTATCAGGGGTTAACTATGGCTACACCTTC.

This clone was observed at least ten times. The chain has TRBV5-1 and TRBJ2-3, with 8 nucleotides matching TRBD2. Trimming removed 4 bases from V and 0 bases from J; junction bases left unmatched: 4. Germline CDR1 SGHRS, CDR2 YFSETQ. CDR3 size: 15 residues. CDR3 DNA: TGCGCCAGCAGCAATAGCGGGGACAGCACAGATACGCAGTATTTT. This sequence encodes CASSNSGDSTDTQYF.

This clone was detected a few times. The chain links TRBV28 to TRBJ1-2, with D hard to call. The CDR3 has 12 amino acids. Germline V gives CDR1 MDHEN, CDR2 SYDVKM. The V end lost 8 bases, the J end lost 0 bases, and 7 bases lay between the germline ends. In nucleotides, the CDR3 is TGTGCCAGCGCCCGGCCTAACTATGGCTACACCTTC. Residues: CASARPNYGYTF.

This clone was seen ten or more times. The chain carries TRBV11-3 and TRBJ2-7; D call uncertain. The V gene's germline CDR1 is SGHNT and CDR2 YENEEA. V lost 3 bases, J lost 5 bases, and 5 bases lay in between. This CDR3 spans 11 amino acids. In nucleotides, the CDR3 is TGTGCCAGCAGCTTCCTAGACGAGCAGTACTTC. The encoded protein is CASSFLDEQYF.

This clone was seen ten or more times. The V call is TRBV20-1, the J call TRBJ2-7; TRBD1 matches 11 bases. The germline gives CDR1 DFQATT, CDR2 SNEGSKA (reference sequence). The CDR3 contains 14 residues. Losses at the gene ends were 3 bases for V and 3 bases for J; bases not matched to a gene: 4. CDR3 nucleotides: TGCAGTGCTAGGGCCGGGACAGGGGGCTACGAGCAGTACTTC. It yields the protein CSARAGTGGYEQYF.

This clone has a single count. V is TRBV6-4 and J is TRBJ2-3; D might be TRBD2 (5 bases). There are 15 residues in the CDR3. Germline CDR1 is MRHNA and CDR2 is SNTAGT. Trimming cost V 0 bases and J 4 bases, with 11 bases left between them. CDR3 loop: CASSDSTLGADTQYF. CDR3 DNA sequence: TGTGCCAGCAGTGACTCGACACTGGGAGCAGATACGCAGTATTTT.

This clone was counted only a few times. Since a much larger clone is just one base distant, this may be a read error. The conserved phenylalanine or tryptophan normally closing the CDR3 is absent here, so this likely arose from a read error. CDR3 coding DNA: TGTGCCAGCAGCATTTGGGTGGGGATTACCTACAATGAGCAGTTCCTC. It specifies CASSIWVGITYNEQFL. The rearrangement links TRBV12-3 or TRBV12-4 to TRBJ2-1; D remains ambiguous. The CDR3 extends over 16 amino acids. Trimming took 6 bases from V and 2 from J, leaving 17 bases between them.

This clone was seen many times. The chain uses TRBV20-1 and TRBJ1-2; no clear D gene. The V gene lost 6 bases and the J gene lost 6 bases, with 17 bases spanning the gap. Germline V gene data show CDR1 as DFQATT and CDR2 as SNEGSKA (reference sequence). The CDR3 is 13 residues long. The CDR3 reads CSANPPNADGYTF. CDR3 in DNA: TGCAGTGCCAACCCCCCCAACGCGGATGGCTACACCTTC.

This clone showed up just a few times. The chain has TRBV6-2 or TRBV6-3 and TRBJ2-6, with 9 nucleotides matching TRBD2. Germline V CDR1 and CDR2: MNHEY, SVGEGT. The CDR3 has 17 residues. The J segment lost 8 bases and the V segment lost 11 bases, leaving 19 bases of the junction unmatched. The CDR3 loop is CAGGGDLPLSVSNVLTF. CDR3 sequence (DNA): TGTGCCGGCGGGGGGGACCTTCCCCTCTCTGTGTCCAACGTCCTGACTTTC.

A note on this clone: A much bigger clone sits one base away, suggesting this may be a read error. The V and J genes are TRBV20-1 and TRBJ1-1; D uncertain. CDR1 and CDR2 (germline): DFQATT, SNEGSKA (reference sequence). The V end lost 6 bases, the J end lost 6 bases, and 20 bases lay between the germline ends. The CDR3 covers 14 residues. The CDR3 coding sequence is TGCAGTGCCCACACCACCCTTGTAAACGCTGAAGCTTTCTTT. Its protein product is CSAHTTLVNAEAFF.

This clone has a count of ten or more. V usage is TRBV20-1 and J usage is TRBJ1-3; no reliable D call. The CDR3 is made up of 14 amino acids. V lost 1 base and J 0 bases, leaving 7 bases between the germline ends. Germline CDR1 reads DFQATT; CDR2 reads SNEGSKA (reference sequence). The CDR3 DNA reads as TGCAGTGCTAGAGTTCCGACCTCTGGAAACACCATATATTTT. It is translated as CSARVPTSGNTIYF.